Listed here are 30 T cell receptor beta chains from one sample, sequenced in a study of technical replicates of blood from a few donors. Profiling relied on immunoSEQ multiplex PCR, and the TCRdb table lists in-frame clones only, not all of them. The sample contains 55,000 to 85,000 clones, about 97% of which appear only once. The sample consisted of T cells isolated from PBMCs. These receptors were taken from a human donor in good health.

V usage is TRBV30 and J usage is TRBJ2-3, with D possibly TRBD1 on 6 matching bases. Trimming took 0 bases from V and 3 from J, leaving 10 bases between them. Germline V gives CDR1 GTSNPN, CDR2 SVGIG (reference sequence). The CDR3 runs 14 residues. CDR3 sequence (DNA): TGTGCCTGGAGTGTTCAAGGGGGAACAGATACGCAGTATTTT. This sequence encodes CAWSVQGGTDTQYF.

A single count supports this clone. The chain has TRBV6-5 and TRBJ2-1; TRBD2 might be the D (5 bases). Trimming removed 8 bases at V and 6 bases at J, with 14 bases between. The CDR3 is 13 residues long. The germline V gene encodes CDR1 MNHEY and CDR2 SVGAGI. CDR3 region: CASREDGVNEQFF. CDR3 DNA: TGTGCCAGCCGCGAGGACGGGGTCAATGAGCAGTTCTTC.

The CDR3 region is CASSYRQGLYYGYTF. DNA for the CDR3: TGTGCCAGCAGTTACCGACAGGGCCTTTACTATGGCTACACCTTC. The rearrangement uses TRBV6-5 and TRBJ1-2; the match to TRBD1 covers 7 bases. Trimming at V came to 2 bases and at J to 3 bases, leaving 6 bases not matched to a gene. CDR1 and CDR2 from the germline V gene are MNHEY and SVGAGI. CDR3 length equals 15 residues.

The rearrangement links TRBV19 to TRBJ1-4; 7 bases are a match to TRBD1. The CDR3 runs 17 residues. Germline V gene lookup returns CDR1 LNHDA and CDR2 SQIVND (reference sequence). Unmatched junction bases numbered 15, after V lost 6 bases and J lost 5 bases. The CDR3 is CASRTRDRESWNEKLFF. DNA for the CDR3: TGTGCCAGTAGGACCCGGGACAGAGAGAGCTGGAATGAAAAACTGTTTTTT.

About this clone: The junction shows a germline mismatch at one end, possibly a read error. This rearrangement joins TRBV9 to TRBJ2-7; 9 bases are a match to TRBD1. Per germline, CDR1 SGDLS and CDR2 YYNGEE. The CDR3 is made up of 16 amino acids. The CDR3 DNA reads TGTGCCAGCAGCGCAAGATCCGGGACAGGGTACTACGAGCAGTATTTC. Its protein is CASSARSGTGYYEQYF.

The chain links TRBV7-2 to TRBJ2-1; TRBD2 matches 13 bases. Germline V CDR1 and CDR2: SGHTA, FQGNSA. With V trimmed by 3 bases and J by 5 bases, 4 bases remained unmatched. The CDR3 covers 16 residues. The CDR3 protein is CASSFRTSGSNNEQFF. Written as DNA, the CDR3 is TGTGCCAGCAGCTTTAGGACTAGCGGGAGTAACAATGAGCAGTTCTTC.

The chain couples TRBV7-2 to TRBJ1-3; no firm D call. V lost 5 bases, J lost 4 bases, and 15 bases lay in between. Looked up from germline, CDR1 is SGHTA and CDR2 is FQGNSA. The CDR3 is 15 residues long. This chain's CDR3 is CASSRESVVGNTIYF. The CDR3 DNA is TGTGCCAGCAGCCGAGAAAGCGTAGTCGGAAACACCATATATTTT.

The chain couples TRBV25-1 to TRBJ1-4; D uncertain. Trimming cost V 11 bases and J 0 bases, with 13 bases left between them. The CDR3 is 14 amino acids. Germline loops: CDR1 MGHDK, CDR2 SYGVNS. In nucleotides, the CDR3 is TGTGCCTCATCATACAGCTCAACTAATGAAAAACTGTTTTTT. It yields the protein CASSYSSTNEKLFF.

J is TRBJ2-1 and V is TRBV29-1, with 9 bases lining up with TRBD2. CDR3 length: 15 amino acids. The trim removed 7 bases at V and 7 bases at J, leaving 14 bases unmatched. Germline CDR1 reads SQVTM; CDR2 reads ANQGSEA. CDR3 residues: CSATQGGRAPNEQFF. The CDR3 DNA is TGCAGCGCCACCCAAGGCGGGAGGGCCCCGAATGAGCAGTTCTTC.

Written as DNA, the CDR3 is TGCGCCAGCAGCCAAGATGGAACAGAAGATCAGCCCCAGCATTTT. Its translation: CASSQDGTEDQPQHF. This chain connects TRBV4-3 to TRBJ1-5; D remains ambiguous. V lost 0 bases and J lost 5, with 11 bases in between. Germline loops: CDR1 LGHNA, CDR2 YSLEER. The CDR3 runs to 15 residues.

The chain has TRBV11-3 and TRBJ2-7; 8 nucleotides agree with TRBD2. This CDR3 spans 14 amino acids. Germline assignment: CDR1 SGHNT and CDR2 YENEEA. J gave up 2 bases and V 5 bases, and 5 bases lay outside the gene matches. CDR3 residues: CASSRGLGPYEQYF. In DNA form, the CDR3 reads TGTGCCAGCAGCCGGGGACTAGGTCCCTACGAGCAGTACTTC.

This clone has only a few counts. This chain links TRBV7-3 with TRBJ2-1; TRBD1 matches 10 bases. V was clipped by 2 bases and J by 6 bases; unmatched bases: 4. The germline V gene has CDR1 SGHTA and CDR2 FQGTGA. This CDR3 spans 15 amino acids. CDR3 bases: TGTGCCAGCAGCTTAGGACAGGGGGGGGCCAATGAGCAGTTCTTC. It translates to CASSLGQGGANEQFF.

The chain employs TRBV5-6 and TRBJ2-3; 8 nucleotides match TRBD2. The CDR3 is 13 amino acids. CDR1 is SGHDT and CDR2 is YYEEEE in the germline V gene. The junction had 4 bases not matched to a gene; V was cut back by 2 bases and J by 8 bases. Here the CDR3 reads CASSLAGVGTQYF. The CDR3 DNA sequence: TGTGCCAGCAGCTTAGCGGGAGTAGGTACGCAGTATTTT.

The chain recombines TRBV6-5 with TRBJ1-1; 8 bases are a match to TRBD1. Germline V CDR1 and CDR2: MNHEY, SVGAGI. This CDR3 has 13 amino acids. V dropped 6 bases and J dropped 4; count of bases not matched to a gene: 4. The CDR3 nucleotides read TGTGCCAGCAGGACAGGGGTTGGCACTGAAGCTTTCTTT. Translation: CASRTGVGTEAFF.

The V call is TRBV27, the J call TRBJ2-1; 7 nucleotides line up with TRBD2. V lost 6 bases and J lost 4; bases outside the gene matches: 12. The CDR3 covers 16 residues. The germline V gene has CDR1 MNHEY and CDR2 SMNVEV (reference sequence). The CDR3 is CASSPYGPGGYNEQFF. CDR3 DNA: TGTGCCAGCAGCCCTTACGGGCCGGGGGGATACAATGAGCAGTTCTTC.

This rearrangement joins TRBV10-3 to TRBJ2-6; 7 positions match TRBD1. CDR1 ENHRY and CDR2 SYGVKD come from the germline V gene. V gave up 4 bases and J gave up 0 bases; unmatched junction bases: 3. There are 16 residues in the CDR3. CDR3 bases: TGTGCCATCAGTGGGGACAGTTCCTCTGGGGCCAACGTCCTGACTTTC. Residues: CAISGDSSSGANVLTF.

This clone was found once. The chain is built from TRBV27 and TRBJ2-7; D uncertain. CDR3 size: 13 residues. The germline gives CDR1 MNHEY, CDR2 SMNVEV (reference sequence). V was shortened by 0 bases and J by 2 bases, with 5 bases between the two germline ends. DNA for the CDR3: TGTGCCAGCAGTTTATCGAGCCCCTACGAGCAGTACTTC. Encoded protein: CASSLSSPYEQYF.

This clone was counted a single time. This chain joins TRBV2 and TRBJ2-7; TRBD2 matches at 13 bases. Germline V CDR1 and CDR2: SNHLY, FYNNEI. This CDR3 spans 17 amino acids. V shed 4 bases and J 4 bases; nucleotides not matched to a gene: 10. CDR3 coding DNA: TGTGCCAGCAGTGTTCCGACTAGCGGGAGGTCCTTATACGAGCAGTACTTC. Protein: CASSVPTSGRSLYEQYF.

J is TRBJ2-3 and V is TRBV5-1; D is perhaps TRBD1 (5 bases). The V gene's germline CDR1 is SGHRS and CDR2 YFSETQ. V gave up 0 bases and J gave up 4 bases, with 12 bases separating them. The CDR3 has 15 residues. The CDR3 DNA reads as TGCGCCAGCAGCTTGGACAGGTATACGCCAGATACGCAGTATTTT. This sequence encodes CASSLDRYTPDTQYF.

The chain couples TRBV21-1 to TRBJ2-5; the tabulated D call, TRBD2, remains unverified against the DNA. TRBV21-1 is shown as a pseudogene. The CDR3 runs to 14 residues. DNA for the CDR3: TGTGCCAGCAGCAGTCGGGGAGGGAAAGAGACCCAGTACTTC. It specifies CASSSRGGKETQYF.

V usage is TRBV29-1 and J usage is TRBJ2-5; D is unresolved. CDR3 size: 12 residues. CDR1 and CDR2 (germline): SQVTM, ANQGSEA. DNA for the CDR3: TGCAGTGGAGTAGGTAGTCAAGAGACCCAGTACTTC. Translated, it gives CSGVGSQETQYF.

The chain is built from TRBV6-6 and TRBJ1-5; 8 bases line up with TRBD1. This CDR3 comprises 13 residues. J gave up 6 bases and V 5 bases, and 3 bases lay outside the gene matches. From germline, CDR1 is MNHNY and CDR2 SVGAGI (reference sequence). The CDR3 bases are TGTGCCAGCAGTCCTGACAGGGGTCAGCCCCAGCATTTT. It is translated as CASSPDRGQPQHF.

The gene calls are TRBV7-2 and TRBJ1-2; 7 nucleotides agree with TRBD1. CDR3 length: 14 residues. J gave up 6 bases and V 0 bases, and 4 bases lay outside the gene matches. Germline V CDR1 and CDR2: SGHTA, FQGNSA. The CDR3 protein is CASSLARDRDGYTF. The CDR3 DNA sequence: TGTGCCAGCAGCTTAGCCCGAGACAGGGATGGCTACACCTTC.

This clone was detected once. This chain connects TRBV27 to TRBJ2-3; 7 bases are shared with TRBD2. Per the germline V gene, CDR1 is MNHEY and CDR2 is SMNVEV (reference sequence). The CDR3 covers 16 residues. The ends lost 4 bases at V and 0 bases at J; junction bases unmatched: 7. The CDR3 is CASSSMSGKSTDTQYF. The CDR3 DNA sequence: TGTGCCAGCAGTTCCATGAGCGGGAAAAGCACAGATACGCAGTATTTT.

The chain is built from TRBV4-2 and TRBJ2-5; the match to TRBD2 covers 11 bases. Looked up from germline, CDR1 is LGHNA and CDR2 is YNFKEQ. The CDR3 spans 15 residues. J lost 5 bases, V lost 2 bases, and 4 bases had no gene match. As DNA, the CDR3 is TGTGCCAGCAGCCAAACTAGCGGGAGACTGGAGACCCAGTACTTC. Translating gives CASSQTSGRLETQYF.

V and J are TRBV6-6 and TRBJ2-2; the D gene is possibly TRBD1 (6 bases). V shed 2 bases and J shed 3 bases, with 10 bases lying between them. This CDR3 region has 15 residues. Germline V gene lookup returns CDR1 MNHNY and CDR2 SVGAGI (reference sequence). In nucleotides, the CDR3 is TGTGCCAGCAGTTACGGGACAAGATACACCGGGGAGCTGTTTTTT. It is translated as CASSYGTRYTGELFF.

This clone showed up just once. The CDR3 here is CATSRDRASYEQYF. The CDR3 DNA sequence: TGTGCCACCAGCAGGGACAGGGCCTCCTACGAGCAGTACTTC. The V gene is TRBV15, the J gene TRBJ2-7; TRBD1 matches at 8 bases. V lost 3 bases, J lost 0 bases, and 1 base stayed unmatched. This CDR3 region has 14 residues. CDR1 is LNHNV and CDR2 is YYDKDF in the germline V gene (reference sequence).

This rearrangement joins TRBV11-1 to TRBJ1-1, with D unclear. This CDR3 comprises 12 residues. In germline, CDR1 is SGHAT, CDR2 FQDESV (reference sequence). V lost 9 bases and J lost 0, with 8 bases in between. The CDR3 DNA reads TGTGCCAGTGGGCCGGTGAACACTGAAGCTTTCTTT. This codes for CASGPVNTEAFF.

V is TRBV27 and J is TRBJ2-7; 7 bases are a match to TRBD1. Looked up from germline, CDR1 is MNHEY and CDR2 is SMNVEV (reference sequence). V gave up 6 bases and J gave up 1 base; unmatched junction bases: 3. The CDR3 has 13 amino acids. CDR3 region: CASSGTDSYEQYF. In DNA form, the CDR3 reads TGTGCCAGCAGCGGGACAGATTCCTACGAGCAGTACTTC.

The chain carries TRBV11-2 and TRBJ2-1, with a possible D match to TRBD1 (5 bases). This CDR3 spans 14 amino acids. Trimming removed 2 bases at V and 1 base at J, with 6 bases between. Germline-derived CDR1 and CDR2 are SGHAT and FQNNGV. CDR3 nucleotides: TGTGCCAGCAGCTTACAGGGTTCCTACAATGAGCAGTTCTTC. Its protein is CASSLQGSYNEQFF.